This T cell receptor beta chain was captured by sequencing in a study of technical replicates of blood from several donors. The V gene's germline CDR1 is SGHNT and CDR2 YENEEA. V lost 6 bases to trimming and J lost 6 bases, with 25 bases between them. CDR3 size: 17 residues. Clones were sequenced by immunoSEQ multiplex PCR, and TCRdb holds only the in-frame ones, with some missing. The sample holds 95,000 or so clones; around 96% are singletons and the top ten take around 0.35%. This clonotype originated in a human donor in good health. This chain joins TRBV11-3 and TRBJ2-3, with a weak D call TRBD2 (6 bases). What was sequenced was T cells isolated from PBMCs. The CDR3 DNA is TGTGCCAGCAGTACTAGCTGGGGAATGGGGGACGGTGATACGCAGTATTTT. Amino acids: CASSTSWGMGDGDTQYF.